The 8 T cell receptor beta chains below come from one sample, sequenced in a study of T cells in narcolepsy. Here immunoSEQ multiplex PCR was the method, and the copy in TCRdb shows in-frame clones only, minus some. The sample records some 32,000 clones, about 77% being singletons. Sequencing used CD45RA- memory CD4+ T cells from PBMCs. The receptor source for this set is a human donor with narcolepsy.

V usage is TRBV5-1 and J usage is TRBJ2-6; 7 nucleotides line up with TRBD1. V dropped 3 bases and J dropped 2; count of bases not matched to a gene: 5. CDR3 size: 16 residues. CDR1 is SGHRS and CDR2 is YFSETQ in the germline V gene. The chain's CDR3 is CASSSSTGPGANVLTF. Written as DNA, the CDR3 is TGCGCCAGCAGCTCATCGACAGGGCCTGGGGCCAACGTCCTGACTTTC.

This sequence joins TRBV29-1 and TRBJ2-2; 9 bases fit TRBD2. V gave up 7 bases and J gave up 5 bases; unmatched junction bases: 8. The CDR3 length is 14 residues. Germline V gene lookup returns CDR1 SQVTM and CDR2 ANQGSEA. The CDR3 spells CSASGGPTTGELFF. The CDR3 region has the DNA TGCAGCGCGAGCGGGGGGCCGACTACCGGGGAGCTGTTTTTT.

The chain carries TRBV7-6 and TRBJ1-3; no clear D gene. Trimming left V 5 bases short and J 2 bases short, with 7 bases between. The CDR3 sequence is 13 residues long. The V gene's germline CDR1 is SGHVS and CDR2 FNYEAQ. The CDR3 coding sequence is TGTGCCAGCAGCCAAGATGCTGGAAACACCATATATTTT. Residues: CASSQDAGNTIYF.

The gene calls are TRBV29-1 and TRBJ2-4; perhaps TRBD1 as D (5 bases). The ends were cut back, 4 bases at V and 5 bases at J, with 9 bases in the middle. Germline V gene lookup returns CDR1 SQVTM and CDR2 ANQGSEA. This CDR3 region has 12 residues. DNA of the CDR3: TGCAGCGTTGGAATAGGGGAAAACATTCAGTACTTC. It is translated as CSVGIGENIQYF.

The chain combines TRBV7-2 with TRBJ1-1, with unresolved D. This CDR3 has 13 residues. With 5 bases removed from V and 1 base from J, the gap between germline ends came to 8 bases. Germline values: CDR1 SGHTA, CDR2 FQGNSA. The CDR3 sequence is CASSMFTNTEAFF. The DNA for the CDR3 is TGTGCCAGCAGCATGTTTACGAACACTGAAGCTTTCTTT. The full variable domain, rest sourced from reference TRBV7-2 and TRBJ1-1, is GAGVSQSPSNKVTEKGKDVELRCDPISGHTALYWYRQSLGQGLEFLIYFQGNSAPDKSGLPSDRFSAERTGGSVSTLTIQRTQQEDSAVYLCASSMFTNTEAFFGQGTRLTVV.

The chain joins TRBV6-1 to TRBJ1-3; D not certain. CDR1 and CDR2 (germline): MNHNS, SASEGT. This CDR3 is built from 12 residues. Trimming cost V 5 bases and J 5 bases, with 7 bases left between them. For the CDR3, the DNA is TGTGCCAGCAGTACGACTAGAAACACCATATATTTT. Protein: CASSTTRNTIYF.

The chain employs TRBV7-2 and TRBJ2-3, with 13 bases fitting TRBD2. This CDR3 is 16 amino acids long. The germline CDR1 and CDR2 sequences are SGHTA and FQGNSA. Trimming at V came to 5 bases and at J to 1 base, leaving 3 bases not matched to a gene. This chain's CDR3 is CASSNGLAGGTDTQYF. CDR3 DNA: TGTGCCAGCAGCAATGGACTAGCGGGAGGCACAGATACGCAGTATTTT.

Only one count was recorded for this clone. This chain joins TRBV7-8 and TRBJ1-5, with 8 bases matching TRBD1. V lost 0 bases to trimming and J lost 9 bases; unmatched junction nucleotides: 4. The CDR3 contains 14 residues. In germline, CDR1 is SGHVS, CDR2 FQNEAQ. CDR3: CASSLARGLGPQHF. The CDR3 nucleotides read TGTGCCAGCAGCTTAGCCAGGGGGCTGGGGCCCCAGCATTTT.